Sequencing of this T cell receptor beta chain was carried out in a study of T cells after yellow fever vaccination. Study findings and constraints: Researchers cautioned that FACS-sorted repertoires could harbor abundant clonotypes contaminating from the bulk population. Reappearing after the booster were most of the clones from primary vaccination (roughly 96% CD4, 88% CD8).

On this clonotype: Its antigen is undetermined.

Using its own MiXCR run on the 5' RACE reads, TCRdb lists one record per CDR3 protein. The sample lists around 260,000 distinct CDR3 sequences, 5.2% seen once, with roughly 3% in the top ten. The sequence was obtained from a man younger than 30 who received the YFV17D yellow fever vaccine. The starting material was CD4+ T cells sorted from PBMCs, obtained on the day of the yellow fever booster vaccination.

The chain's CDR3 is CASSQVGGSGTGELFF. The CDR3, as DNA: TGCGCCAGCAGCCAAGTAGGCGGGTCGGGCACCGGGGAGCTGTTTTTT. The V gene is TRBV4-3, the J gene TRBJ2-2; perhaps TRBD2 as D (5 bases). Germline values: CDR1 LGHNA, CDR2 YSLEER. This CDR3 region has 16 residues. Trimming shortened V by 1 base and J by 4 bases, and 13 bases separated the two germline ends.